This T cell receptor (beta chain) was captured by sequencing in a study of shared clonotypes between healthy human individuals. Notes on this clone: Its antigen remains unidentified. Different DNA sequences within this sample yield the same CDR3.

Some clones are missing from TCRdb's copy, which holds only in-frame ones; the method was immunoSEQ multiplex PCR. In the table there are a few million clones, just over 90% of which are singletons. Points from the study as a whole: Among donors, clonotype sharing was expected to be affected by sequencing depth. Sampling involved blood alone; tissue repertoires likely differ. Enrolling few donors narrowed the genetic and exposure-history diversity that was represented.

V trimming: 0 bases; J trimming: 4 bases; junction bases outside the gene matches: 0. Per the germline V gene, CDR1 is SGHNT and CDR2 is YYREEE (reference sequence). This CDR3 has 14 residues. Input material: naive CD4+ T cells sorted from blood. Subset denoted: CD45RA+ positively selected. The clonotype was recovered from a man aged 18 to 30 in good health. The J gene is TRBJ2-5, the V gene TRBV5-4; 10 nucleotides align to TRBD1. Here the CDR3 reads CASSLGTGGETQYF. CDR3 DNA: TGTGCCAGCAGCTTGGGGACAGGGGGAGAGACCCAGTACTTC.